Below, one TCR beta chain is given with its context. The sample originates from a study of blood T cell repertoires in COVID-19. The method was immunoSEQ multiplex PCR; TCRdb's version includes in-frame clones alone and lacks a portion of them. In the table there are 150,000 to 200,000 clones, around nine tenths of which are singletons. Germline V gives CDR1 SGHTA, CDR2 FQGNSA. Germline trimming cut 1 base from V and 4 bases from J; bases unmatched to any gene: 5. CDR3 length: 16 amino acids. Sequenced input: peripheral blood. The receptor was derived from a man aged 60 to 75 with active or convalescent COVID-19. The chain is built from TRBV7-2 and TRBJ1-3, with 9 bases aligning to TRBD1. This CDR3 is CASSLGWTGDGNTIYF. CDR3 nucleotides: TGTGCCAGCAGCTTAGGATGGACAGGGGACGGAAACACCATATATTTT.